The T cell receptor (beta chain) under discussion was sequenced for a study of PD-1 blockade in mismatch repair-deficient tumors. Produced via immunoSEQ multiplex PCR; TCRdb's table is partial and in-frame only. Among under 95,000 clones listed, around 80% were seen once. V lost 2 bases, J lost 4 bases, and 11 bases lay in between. There are 14 residues in the CDR3. Per germline, CDR1 SGHVS and CDR2 FNYEAQ. Study-level points and caveats: Tumor-resident clones, often undetectable pretreatment in blood, expanded then contracted after pembrolizumab.

TCRs were sequenced from three patients responding to pembrolizumab. Comments on this clone: Its specificity is not known.

This sequence originates from an adult with mismatch repair-deficient cancer. The specimen comprised peripheral blood, sampled 44 weeks after starting pembrolizumab. V usage is TRBV7-6 and J usage is TRBJ1-1; D gene uncertain. The CDR3 bases are TGTGCCAGCAGCTTAAGCCCTGCGAGCACTGAAGCTTTCTTT. It translates to CASSLSPASTEAFF.